Listed below are T cell receptor beta chains from one sample, sequenced in a study of blood T cell repertoires in COVID-19. Measured with immunoSEQ multiplex PCR; TCRdb has only the in-frame clones, and not every one. The repertoire holds roughly 500,000 clones, with approximately 85% as singletons. Sequencing used peripheral blood. Receptor source: a human donor in a cohort sampled during active COVID-19. Each CDR3 is given with its conserved first and last residue. D genes are given only for firm matches. Size values are once, few and many counts, or a class for expanded clones, and some rows have none.

d_gene,abundance,v_gene,j_gene,CDR3nt,CDR3aa
TRBD1,.,TRBV30,TRBJ2-1,TGTGCCTGGAGTCCCGAATCTTATAGAGGGGGCGGGCAGTTCTTC,CAWSPESYRGGGQFF
TRBD1,.,TRBV5-1,TRBJ1-1,TGCGCCAGCAGCACATGGACAGGAGACACTGAAGCTTTCTTT,CASSTWTGDTEAFF
.,.,TRBV6-1,TRBJ2-7,TGTGCCAGCAGTGAAGCGAAGGCTAGACACGAGCAGTACTTC,CASSEAKARHEQYF
.,.,TRBV19,TRBJ2-6,TGTGCCAGTTCTTACAGCTCTGGGGCCAACGTCCTGACTTTC,CASSYSSGANVLTF
TRBD1,.,TRBV7-2,TRBJ2-1,TGTGCCAGCAGCTCAACAGGGGGCGAGGATGAGCAGTTCTTC,CASSSTGGEDEQFF
TRBD2,once,TRBV6-6,TRBJ2-2,TGTGCCAGCAGGCTAGCGGGAGGGAACACCGGGGAGCTGTTTTTT,CASRLAGGNTGELFF
TRBD2,once,TRBV6-4,TRBJ2-1,TGTGCCAGCAGTCCTAGCGGTAACTACAATGAGCAGTTCTTC,CASSPSGNYNEQFF
TRBD2,.,TRBV7-9,TRBJ2-3,TGTGCCAGCAGTCCCGGGCTAGCGGGAGTAGGAGATACGCAGTATTTT,CASSPGLAGVGDTQYF
.,.,TRBV29-1,TRBJ2-4,TGCAGCGTTGGGGGCGGTGGTAGCATTCAGTACTTC,CSVGGGGSIQYF
TRBD2,.,TRBV30,TRBJ2-2,TGTGCCTGGAGTGTACTAGCGGGCACCGGGGAGCTGTTTTTT,CAWSVLAGTGELFF
.,.,TRBV5-4,TRBJ1-6,TGTGCCAGCACTCCGGGCAGGGGCAGTTCACCCCTCCACTTT,CASTPGRGSSPLHF
TRBD2,.,TRBV7-9,TRBJ2-7,TGTGCCAGCAGCTTACCCCGTGGCGGGGGGGGCGAGCAGTACTTC,CASSLPRGGGGEQYF
TRBD1,.,TRBV19,TRBJ2-7,TGTGCCAGTAGCGCCGACAGGGTCCGTGACGAGCAGTACTTC,CASSADRVRDEQYF
.,.,TRBV19,TRBJ2-7,TGTGCCAGTAGTCGTACAGGGTACGAGCAGTACTTC,CASSRTGYEQYF
TRBD2,.,TRBV29-1,TRBJ2-7,TGCAGCGTGGAAGATTCAGCGGGAGGAGGGTCCTACGAGCAGTACTTC,CSVEDSAGGGSYEQYF
.,.,TRBV11-2,TRBJ2-1,TGTGCCAGCAGCTTAGATCTCAATGAGCAGTTCTTC,CASSLDLNEQFF